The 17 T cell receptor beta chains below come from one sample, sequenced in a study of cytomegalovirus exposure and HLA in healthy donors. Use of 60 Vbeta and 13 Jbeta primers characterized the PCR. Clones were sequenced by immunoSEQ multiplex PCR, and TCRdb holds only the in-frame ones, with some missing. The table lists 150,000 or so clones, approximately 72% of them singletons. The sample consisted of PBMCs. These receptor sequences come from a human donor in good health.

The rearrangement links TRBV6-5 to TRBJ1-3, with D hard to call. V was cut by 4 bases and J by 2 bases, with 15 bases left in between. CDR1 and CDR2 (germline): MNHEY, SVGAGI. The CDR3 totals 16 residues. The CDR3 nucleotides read TGTGCCAGCAGTTTAGAGGCTTTGTCTGCTGGAAACACCATATATTTT. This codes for CASSLEALSAGNTIYF.

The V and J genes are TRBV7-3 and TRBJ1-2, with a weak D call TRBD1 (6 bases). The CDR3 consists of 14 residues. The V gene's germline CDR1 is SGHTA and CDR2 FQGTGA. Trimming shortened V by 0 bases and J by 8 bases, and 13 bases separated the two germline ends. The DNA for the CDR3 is TGTGCCAGCAGCTTAACGTTTGGGGGCGGGGGCTACACCTTC. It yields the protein CASSLTFGGGGYTF.

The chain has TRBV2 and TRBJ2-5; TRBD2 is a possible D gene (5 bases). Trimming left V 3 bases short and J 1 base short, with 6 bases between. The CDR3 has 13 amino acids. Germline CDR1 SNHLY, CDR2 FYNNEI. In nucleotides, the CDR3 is TGTGCCAGCAGTGACGGGGTCCAAGAGACCCAGTACTTC. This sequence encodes CASSDGVQETQYF.

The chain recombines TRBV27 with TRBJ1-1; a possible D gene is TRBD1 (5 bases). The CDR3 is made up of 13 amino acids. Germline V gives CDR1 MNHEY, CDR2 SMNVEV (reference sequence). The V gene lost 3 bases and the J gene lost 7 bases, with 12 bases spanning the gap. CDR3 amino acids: CASSFAAGFEAFF. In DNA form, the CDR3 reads TGTGCCAGCAGTTTCGCGGCAGGGTTTGAAGCTTTCTTT.

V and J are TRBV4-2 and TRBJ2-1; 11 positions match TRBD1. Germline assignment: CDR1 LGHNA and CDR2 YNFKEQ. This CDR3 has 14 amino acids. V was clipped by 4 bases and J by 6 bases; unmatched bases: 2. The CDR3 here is CASSPGTGGNEQFF. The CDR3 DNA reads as TGTGCCAGCAGCCCCGGGACAGGGGGCAATGAGCAGTTCTTC.

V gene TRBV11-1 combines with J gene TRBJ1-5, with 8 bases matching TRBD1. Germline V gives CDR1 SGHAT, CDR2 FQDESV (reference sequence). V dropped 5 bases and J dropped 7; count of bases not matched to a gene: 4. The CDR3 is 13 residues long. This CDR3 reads CASSQGARQPQHF. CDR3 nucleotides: TGTGCCAGCAGCCAGGGGGCCCGGCAGCCCCAGCATTTT.

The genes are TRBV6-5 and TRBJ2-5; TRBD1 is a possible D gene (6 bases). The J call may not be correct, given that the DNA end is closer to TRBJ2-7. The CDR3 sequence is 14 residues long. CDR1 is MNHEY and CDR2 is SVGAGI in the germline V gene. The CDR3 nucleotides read TGTGCCACCTCCATCGGCCAGGGGTTATACGAGCAGTACTTC. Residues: CATSIGQGLYEQYF.

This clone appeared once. The CDR3 sequence is CASSASGGDQETQYF. The CDR3 nucleotides read TGTGCCAGCAGCGCTAGCGGGGGTGACCAAGAGACCCAGTACTTC. The J gene is TRBJ2-5, the V gene TRBV9, with 10 bases matching TRBD2. In germline, CDR1 is SGDLS, CDR2 YYNGEE. The CDR3 is 15 residues long. J was trimmed by 0 bases and V by 3 bases; bases with no gene match: 2.

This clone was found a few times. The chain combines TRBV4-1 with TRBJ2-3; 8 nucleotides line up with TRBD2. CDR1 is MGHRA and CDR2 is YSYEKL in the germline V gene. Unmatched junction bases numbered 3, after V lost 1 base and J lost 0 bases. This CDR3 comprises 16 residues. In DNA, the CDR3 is TGCGCCAGCAGCCAAGTCGGGACTAGAAGCACAGATACGCAGTATTTT. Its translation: CASSQVGTRSTDTQYF.

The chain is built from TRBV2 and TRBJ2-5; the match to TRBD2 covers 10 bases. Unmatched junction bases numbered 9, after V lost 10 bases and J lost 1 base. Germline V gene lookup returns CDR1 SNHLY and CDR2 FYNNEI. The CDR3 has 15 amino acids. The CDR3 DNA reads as TGTGCCACTAGCAGCGGGGGGGCGCGCCAAGAGACCCAGTACTTC. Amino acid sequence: CATSSGGARQETQYF.

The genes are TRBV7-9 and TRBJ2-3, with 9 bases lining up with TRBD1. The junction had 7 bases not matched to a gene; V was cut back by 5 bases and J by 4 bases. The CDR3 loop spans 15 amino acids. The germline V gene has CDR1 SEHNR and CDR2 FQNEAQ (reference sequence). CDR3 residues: CASSAQGALADTQYF. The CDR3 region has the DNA TGTGCCAGCAGCGCACAGGGGGCGCTGGCAGATACGCAGTATTTT.

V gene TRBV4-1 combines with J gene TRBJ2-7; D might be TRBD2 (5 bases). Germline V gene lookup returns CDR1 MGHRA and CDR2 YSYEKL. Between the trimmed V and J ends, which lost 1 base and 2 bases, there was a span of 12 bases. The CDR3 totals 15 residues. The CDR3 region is CASSQVDFPTYEQYF. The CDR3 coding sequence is TGCGCCAGCAGCCAAGTGGACTTCCCTACCTACGAGCAGTACTTC.

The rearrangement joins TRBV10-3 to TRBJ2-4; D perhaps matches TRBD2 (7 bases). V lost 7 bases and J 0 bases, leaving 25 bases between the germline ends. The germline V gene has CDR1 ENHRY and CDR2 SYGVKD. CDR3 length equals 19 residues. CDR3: CAITVAGAKPLLAKNIQYF. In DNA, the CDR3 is TGTGCCATCACCGTCGCGGGGGCGAAACCATTACTAGCCAAAAACATTCAGTACTTC.

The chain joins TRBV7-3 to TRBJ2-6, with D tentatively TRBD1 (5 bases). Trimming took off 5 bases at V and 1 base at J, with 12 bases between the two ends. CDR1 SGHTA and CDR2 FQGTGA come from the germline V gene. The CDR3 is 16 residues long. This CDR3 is CASSITGVSGANVLTF. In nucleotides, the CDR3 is TGTGCCAGCAGCATCACAGGCGTATCTGGGGCCAACGTCCTGACTTTC.

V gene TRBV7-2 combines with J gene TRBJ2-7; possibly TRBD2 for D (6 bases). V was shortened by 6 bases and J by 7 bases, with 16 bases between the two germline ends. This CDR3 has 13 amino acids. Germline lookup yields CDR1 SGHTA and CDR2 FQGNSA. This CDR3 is CASSRGFVGEQYF. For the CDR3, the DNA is TGTGCCAGCAGTCGGGGGTTCGTTGGGGAGCAGTACTTC.

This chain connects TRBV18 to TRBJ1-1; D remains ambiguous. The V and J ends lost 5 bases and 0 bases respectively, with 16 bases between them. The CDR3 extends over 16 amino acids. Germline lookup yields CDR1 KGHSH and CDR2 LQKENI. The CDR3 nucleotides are TGTGCCAGCTCAAGAGACCGGGAGATGATGAACACTGAAGCTTTCTTT. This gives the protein CASSRDREMMNTEAFF.

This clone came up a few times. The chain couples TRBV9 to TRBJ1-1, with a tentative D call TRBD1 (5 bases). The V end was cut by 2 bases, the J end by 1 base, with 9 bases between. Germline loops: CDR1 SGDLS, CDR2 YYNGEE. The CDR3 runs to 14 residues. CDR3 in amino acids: CASSVRQKNTEAFF. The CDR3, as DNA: TGTGCCAGCAGCGTCCGACAGAAGAACACTGAAGCTTTCTTT.